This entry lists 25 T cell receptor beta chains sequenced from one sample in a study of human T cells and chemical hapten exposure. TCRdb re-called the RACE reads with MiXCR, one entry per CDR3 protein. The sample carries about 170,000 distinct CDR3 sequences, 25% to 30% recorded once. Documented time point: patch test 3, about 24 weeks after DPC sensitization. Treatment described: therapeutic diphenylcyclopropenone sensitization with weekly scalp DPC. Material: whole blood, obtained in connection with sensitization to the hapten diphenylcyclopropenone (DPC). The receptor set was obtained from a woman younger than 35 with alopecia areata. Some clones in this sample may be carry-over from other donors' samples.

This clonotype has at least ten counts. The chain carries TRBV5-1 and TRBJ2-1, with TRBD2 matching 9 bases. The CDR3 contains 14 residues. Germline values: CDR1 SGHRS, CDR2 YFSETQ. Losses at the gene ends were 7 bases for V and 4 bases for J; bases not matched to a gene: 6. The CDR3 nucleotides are TGCGCCAGCGGAGCGGGGGGCCTATACAATGAGCAGTTCTTC. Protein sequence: CASGAGGLYNEQFF.

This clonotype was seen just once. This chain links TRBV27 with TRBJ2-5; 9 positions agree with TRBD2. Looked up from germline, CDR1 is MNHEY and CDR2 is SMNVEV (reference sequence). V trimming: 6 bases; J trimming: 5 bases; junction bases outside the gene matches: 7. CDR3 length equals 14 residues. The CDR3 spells CASSHLAGWETQYF. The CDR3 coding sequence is TGTGCCAGCAGCCATCTAGCGGGATGGGAGACCCAGTACTTC.

This CDR3 is CASRNILAGVSGELFF. CDR3 coding DNA: TGCGCCAGCAGAAATATCTTAGCGGGAGTTTCCGGGGAGCTGTTTTTT. The rearrangement joins TRBV5-1 to TRBJ2-2; 9 bases agree with TRBD2. This CDR3 is built from 16 residues. Per the germline V gene, CDR1 is SGHRS and CDR2 is YFSETQ. Losses at the gene ends were 5 bases for V and 6 bases for J; bases not matched to a gene: 11.

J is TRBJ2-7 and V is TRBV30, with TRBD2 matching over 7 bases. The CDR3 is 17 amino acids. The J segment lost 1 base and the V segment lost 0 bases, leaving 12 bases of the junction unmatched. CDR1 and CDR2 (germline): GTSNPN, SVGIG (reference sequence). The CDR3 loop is CAWSVRLADWGSYEQYF. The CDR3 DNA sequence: TGTGCCTGGAGTGTACGGCTAGCGGACTGGGGGTCCTACGAGCAGTACTTC. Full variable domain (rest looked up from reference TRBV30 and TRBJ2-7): SQTIHQWPATLVQPVGSPLSLECTVEGTSNPNLYWYRQAAGRGLQLLFYSVGIGQISSEVPQNLSASRPQDRQFILSSKKLLLSDSGFYLCAWSVRLADWGSYEQYFGPGTRLTVT.

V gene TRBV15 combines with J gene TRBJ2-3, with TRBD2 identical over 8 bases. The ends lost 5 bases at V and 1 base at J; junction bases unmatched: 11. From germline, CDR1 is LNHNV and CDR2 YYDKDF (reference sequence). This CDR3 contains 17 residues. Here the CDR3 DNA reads TGTGCCACCAGCGGGCTGCGGGGGGCGAAAGGCACAGATACGCAGTATTTT. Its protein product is CATSGLRGAKGTDTQYF.

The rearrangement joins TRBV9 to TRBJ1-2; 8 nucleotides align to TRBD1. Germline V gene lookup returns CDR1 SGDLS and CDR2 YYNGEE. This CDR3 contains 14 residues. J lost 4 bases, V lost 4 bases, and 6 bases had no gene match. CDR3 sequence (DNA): TGTGCCAGCAGCTCTTTAGACAGGGGCTATGGCTACACCTTC. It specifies CASSSLDRGYGYTF.

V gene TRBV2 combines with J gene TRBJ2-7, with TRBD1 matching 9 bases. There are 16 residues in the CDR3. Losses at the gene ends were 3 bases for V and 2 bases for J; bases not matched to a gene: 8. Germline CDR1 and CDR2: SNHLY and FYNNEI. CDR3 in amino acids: CASSDRSRDRAYEQYF. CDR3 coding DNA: TGTGCCAGCAGTGATCGTTCCAGGGACAGGGCCTACGAGCAGTACTTC.

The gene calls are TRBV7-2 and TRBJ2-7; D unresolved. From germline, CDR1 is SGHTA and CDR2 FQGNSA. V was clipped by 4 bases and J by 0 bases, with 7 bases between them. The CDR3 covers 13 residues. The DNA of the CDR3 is TGTGCCAGCAGCTCACGGGTCTCCTACGAGCAGTACTTC. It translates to CASSSRVSYEQYF.

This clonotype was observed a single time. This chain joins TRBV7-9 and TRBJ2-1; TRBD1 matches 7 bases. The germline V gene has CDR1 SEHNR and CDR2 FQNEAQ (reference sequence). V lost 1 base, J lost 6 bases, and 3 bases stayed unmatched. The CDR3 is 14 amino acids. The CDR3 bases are TGTGCCAGCAGCTTAGTGGGGACAGTCAATGAGCAGTTCTTC. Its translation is CASSLVGTVNEQFF.

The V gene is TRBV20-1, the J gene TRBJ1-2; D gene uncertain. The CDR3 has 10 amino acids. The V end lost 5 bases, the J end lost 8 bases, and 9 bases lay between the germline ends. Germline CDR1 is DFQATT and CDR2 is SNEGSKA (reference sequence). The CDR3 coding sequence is TGCAGTGCTGGCGTCGAGGGCTACACCTTC. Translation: CSAGVEGYTF.

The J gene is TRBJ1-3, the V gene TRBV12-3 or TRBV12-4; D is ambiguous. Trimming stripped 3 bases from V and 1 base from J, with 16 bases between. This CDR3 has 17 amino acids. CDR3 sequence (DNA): TGTGCCAGCAGTTTTGGGGTCAGTCGGGGATCTGGAAACACCATATATTTT. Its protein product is CASSFGVSRGSGNTIYF.

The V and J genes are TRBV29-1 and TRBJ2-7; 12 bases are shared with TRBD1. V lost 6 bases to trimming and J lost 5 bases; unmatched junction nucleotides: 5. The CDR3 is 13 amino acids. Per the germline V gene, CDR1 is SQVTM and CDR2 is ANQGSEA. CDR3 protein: CSVVGQGAHEQYF. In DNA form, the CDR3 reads TGCAGCGTCGTGGGACAGGGGGCCCACGAGCAGTACTTC.

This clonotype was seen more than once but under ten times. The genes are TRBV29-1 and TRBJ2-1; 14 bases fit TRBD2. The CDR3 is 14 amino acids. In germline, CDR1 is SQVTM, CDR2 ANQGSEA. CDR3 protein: CSQLSGLAGVEQFF. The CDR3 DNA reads TGCAGTCAGCTATCGGGACTAGCGGGAGTTGAGCAGTTCTTC.

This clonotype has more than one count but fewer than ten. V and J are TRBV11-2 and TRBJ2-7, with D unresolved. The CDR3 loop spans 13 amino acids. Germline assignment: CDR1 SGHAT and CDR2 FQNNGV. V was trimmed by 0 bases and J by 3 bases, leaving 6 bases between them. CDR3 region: CASSLDASYEQYF. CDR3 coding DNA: TGTGCCAGCAGCTTAGACGCCAGCTACGAGCAGTACTTC. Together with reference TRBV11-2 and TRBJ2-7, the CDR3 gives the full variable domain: EAGVAQSPRYKIIEKRQSVAFWCNPISGHATLYWYQQILGQGPKLLIQFQNNGVVDDSQLPKDRFSAERLKGVDSTLKIQPAKLEDSAVYLCASSLDASYEQYFGPGTRLTVT.

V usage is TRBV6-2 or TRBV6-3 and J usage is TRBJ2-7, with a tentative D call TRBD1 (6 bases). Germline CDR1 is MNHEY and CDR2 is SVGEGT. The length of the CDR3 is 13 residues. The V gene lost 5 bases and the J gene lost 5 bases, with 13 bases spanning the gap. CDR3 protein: CASSDGDTDEQYF. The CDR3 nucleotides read TGTGCCAGCAGTGATGGGGACACGGACGAGCAGTACTTC.

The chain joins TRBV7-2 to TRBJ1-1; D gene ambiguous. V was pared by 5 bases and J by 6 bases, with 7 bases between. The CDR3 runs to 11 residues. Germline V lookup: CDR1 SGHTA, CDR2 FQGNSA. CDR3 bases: TGTGCCAGCAGCGTTAGTTCTGAAGCTTTCTTT. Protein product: CASSVSSEAFF.

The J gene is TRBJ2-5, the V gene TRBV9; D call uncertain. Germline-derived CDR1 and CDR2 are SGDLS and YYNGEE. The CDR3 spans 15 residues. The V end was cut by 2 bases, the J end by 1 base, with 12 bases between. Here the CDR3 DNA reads TGTGCCAGCAGCGTCAGTCCATCACCCCAAGAGACCCAGTACTTC. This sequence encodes CASSVSPSPQETQYF. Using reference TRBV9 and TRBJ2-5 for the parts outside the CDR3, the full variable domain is DSGVTQTPKHLITATGQRVTLRCSPRSGDLSVYWYQQSLDQGLQFLIQYYNGEERAKGNILERFSAQQFPDLHSELNLSSLELGDSALYFCASSVSPSPQETQYFGPGTRLLVL.

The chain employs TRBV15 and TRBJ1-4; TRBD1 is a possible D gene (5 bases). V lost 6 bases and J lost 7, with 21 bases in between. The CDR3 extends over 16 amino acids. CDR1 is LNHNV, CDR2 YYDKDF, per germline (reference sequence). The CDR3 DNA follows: TGTGCCACCAGTAAATCGGTCCGGGACGGGGGTGAAAAACTGTTTTTT. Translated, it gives CATSKSVRDGGEKLFF.

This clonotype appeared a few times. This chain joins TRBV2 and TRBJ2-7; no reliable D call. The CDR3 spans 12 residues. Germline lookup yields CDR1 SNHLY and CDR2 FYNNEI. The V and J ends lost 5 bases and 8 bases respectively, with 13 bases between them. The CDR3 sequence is CASSPDQSQQYF. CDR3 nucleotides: TGTGCCAGCAGTCCGGACCAGTCTCAGCAGTACTTC.

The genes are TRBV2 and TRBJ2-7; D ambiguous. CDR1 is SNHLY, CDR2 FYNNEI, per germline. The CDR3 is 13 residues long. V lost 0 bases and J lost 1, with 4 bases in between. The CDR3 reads CASSEAPSYEQYF. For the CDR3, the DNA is TGTGCCAGCAGTGAAGCGCCATCCTACGAGCAGTACTTC.

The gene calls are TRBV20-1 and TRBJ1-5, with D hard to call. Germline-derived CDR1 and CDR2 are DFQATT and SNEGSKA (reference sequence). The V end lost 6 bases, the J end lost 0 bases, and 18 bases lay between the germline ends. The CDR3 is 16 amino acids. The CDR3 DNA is TGCAGTGCCGGCGACGGCATGGAATATAGCAATCAGCCCCAGCATTTT. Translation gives CSAGDGMEYSNQPQHF.

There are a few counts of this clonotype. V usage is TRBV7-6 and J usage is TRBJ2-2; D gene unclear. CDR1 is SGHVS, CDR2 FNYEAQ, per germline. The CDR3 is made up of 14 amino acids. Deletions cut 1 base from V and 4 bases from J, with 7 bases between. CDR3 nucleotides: TGTGCCAGCAGCTTAGTTGTGAGCACCGGGGAGCTGTTTTTT. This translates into CASSLVVSTGELFF.

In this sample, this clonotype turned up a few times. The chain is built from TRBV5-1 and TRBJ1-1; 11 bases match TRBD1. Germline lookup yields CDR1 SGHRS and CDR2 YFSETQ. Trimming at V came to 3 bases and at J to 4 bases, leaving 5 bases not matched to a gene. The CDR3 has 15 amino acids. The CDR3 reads CASSSGQGAPTEAFF. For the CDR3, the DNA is TGCGCCAGCAGCTCTGGACAGGGGGCACCCACTGAAGCTTTCTTT.

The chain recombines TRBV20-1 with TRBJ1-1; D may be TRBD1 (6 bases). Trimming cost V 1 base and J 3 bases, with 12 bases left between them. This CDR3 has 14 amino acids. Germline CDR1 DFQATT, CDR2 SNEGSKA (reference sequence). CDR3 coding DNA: TGCAGTGCTAGAGCTGTTCAGGGGTACACTGAAGCTTTCTTT. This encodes CSARAVQGYTEAFF.

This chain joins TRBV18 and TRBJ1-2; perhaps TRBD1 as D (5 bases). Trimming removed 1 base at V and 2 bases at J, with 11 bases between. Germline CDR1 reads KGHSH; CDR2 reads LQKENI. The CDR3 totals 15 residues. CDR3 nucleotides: TGTGCCAGCTCACCACTCAGTCGGACAAACTATGGCTACACCTTC. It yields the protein CASSPLSRTNYGYTF.